Detailed here is one T cell receptor (beta chain). Antigen specificity is unknown. Trimming pared 6 bases from V and 0 bases from J, leaving 9 bases between. The CDR3 is 14 amino acids. CDR1 LNHDA and CDR2 SQIVND come from the germline V gene (reference sequence). Profiling relied on immunoSEQ multiplex PCR, and the TCRdb table lists in-frame clones only, not all of them. The sample consists of roughly 67,000 clones, almost 95% of them appearing once. The data were taken from a study of OX40 agonist ivuxolimab in advanced cancers. Study findings and constraints: Expanded peripheral T cell antigen specificity was not determined.

The sample in question was CD4+ or CD8+ T cells sorted from blood, obtained in a trial of the OX40 agonist ivuxolimab. This chain uses TRBV19 with TRBJ1-5; D gene uncertain. The clonotype comes from an adult with an advanced solid tumor such as melanoma, head and neck, liver or kidney cancer. For the CDR3, the DNA is TGTGCCAGTAGCGAGGGATTTAGCAATCAGCCCCAGCATTTT. Encoded protein: CASSEGFSNQPQHF.